This entry concerns a single T cell receptor beta chain. There is no known antigen for this receptor. Per-nucleotide qualities are absent, and no much larger clonotype sits a single base away. The sample originates from a study of Ad26.COV2.S vaccination and SARS-CoV-2 variants (dated by TCRdb to the early 2020s). The study in broad terms: Sequencing of the TCRbeta repertoire served to evaluate the specificity and breadth of SARS-CoV-2-reactive T cell receptors following Ad26.COV2.S vaccination. The TCR-sequenced set comprised about 30 samples: approximately 19 Ad26.COV2.S vaccine recipients, 5 placebo recipients and 8 SARS-CoV-2 convalescent individuals. What the work shows at the level of the full study, not this receptor alone: Higher spike-specific TCR breadth was observed in Ad26.COV2.S recipients than in placebo recipients (P = 0.0014). The authors noted that the TCR breadth and depth analyses may have underestimated total T cell responses. Comparable non-spike TCR breadth was observed between vaccine and placebo recipients, consistent with only spike being contained in the vaccine. Substantial breadth of spike-specific CD8+ and CD4+ T cell responses was reported after vaccination.

The sample's time point, from its label and the paper: individuals recovered from natural SARS-CoV-2 infection. The immunoSEQ Assay was used to sequence TCRbeta CDR3 regions. After extraction, genomic DNA underwent amplification by bias-controlled multiplex PCR, followed by high-throughput sequencing. In the original analysis: To quantify the absolute abundance of every unique TCRbeta CDR3 region, sequences were collapsed and filtered. Usable DNA was measured by amplifying reference genes present in all nucleated cells, and TCRbeta template counts were normalized to that usable DNA to estimate T cell fraction. Repertoire TCRs were annotated as SARS-CoV-2-specific by exact matching of V gene, CDR3 amino acid sequence and J gene to a known reactive TCR set. The reference SARS-CoV-2 TCR set was obtained from MIRA and was filtered for enrichment in COVID-19-positive ImmuneCODE repertoires, whereby public or cross-reactive TCRs were removed. Drawing on the MIRA antigens, annotated TCRs were analysed further at the level of specific ORF or position within ORF. Depth was the summed frequency of annotated unique rearrangements, while breadth was defined as annotated unique rearrangements over total unique productive rearrangements. Two-sided Wilcoxon rank-sum tests were applied when comparing TCR breadth between groups. Held by TCRdb, this immuneACCESS table contains in-frame sequences only and omits some clones. Under half of the omission traces to an unresolved V gene where checked; the cause of the rest is unknown. V and J calls and clone size are copied from that table; D and trimming were computed from the DNA. The sample records over 110,000 clones, roughly 85% of which are singletons. 5% of the sample goes to the ten largest clones.

The CDR3 measures 15 amino acids from cysteine to phenylalanine. Just CDR3 DNA is preserved here, 45 bases in frame from base 1. V was cut back by 6 bases and J by 1 base, leaving a gap of 13 bases between them. Per the germline V gene (reference sequence), LNHDA is the CDR1 and SQIVND is the CDR2. This TCR derives from a human donor who had recovered from COVID-19. The chain joins TRBV19 to TRBJ1-5; no confident D gene assignment can be made. The sample in question was peripheral blood, obtained after recovery from COVID-19. The CDR3 here reads CASSYARNSNQPQHF. The nucleotides read TGTGCCAGTAGCTACGCCAGGAACAGCAATCAGCCCCAGCATTTT.